Listed below are T cell receptor beta chains from one sample, sequenced in a study of blood T cell repertoires in COVID-19. The table came from immunoSEQ multiplex PCR; TCRdb's copy has only in-frame clones and leaves some out. This table has some 150,000 clones, 80% appearing once. The source material was peripheral blood. The origin of the receptors is a man aged 55 to 70 with active or convalescent COVID-19. Each CDR3 is given with its conserved first and last residue. D genes are given only for firm matches. Size is omitted from some rows. Given values are once, few, many or a class for expanded clones.

cdr3_nt: TGTGCCAGCAGTGAGAATCGGGGGTATCAGCCCCAGCATTTT
cdr3_aa: CASSENRGYQPQHF
v_call: TRBV6-1
d_call: NA
j_call: TRBJ1-5
clone_size: NA

cdr3_nt: TGTGCCAGTAGTAGCCAGGGATACTATGGCTACACCTTC
cdr3_aa: CASSSQGYYGYTF
v_call: TRBV19
d_call: NA
j_call: TRBJ1-2
clone_size: NA

cdr3_nt: TGTGCCAGCAGTCTTAGCATAGACAGGGCGGCCAAAAACATTCAGTACTTC
cdr3_aa: CASSLSIDRAAKNIQYF
v_call: TRBV7-2
d_call: TRBD1
j_call: TRBJ2-4
clone_size: NA

cdr3_nt: TGCGCCAGCAGCCAAGGGGCCTGGGACAGGGCCCCGGGTACGCAGTATTTT
cdr3_aa: CASSQGAWDRAPGTQYF
v_call: TRBV4-1
d_call: TRBD1
j_call: TRBJ2-3
clone_size: NA

cdr3_nt: TGTGCCAGTACCATTACAGGGTATAGCGAAAAACTGTTTTTT
cdr3_aa: CASTITGYSEKLFF
v_call: TRBV19
d_call: NA
j_call: TRBJ1-4
clone_size: NA

cdr3_nt: TGTGCCAGCAGGGGTTCAGGGCGGTCTGGAAACACCATATATTTT
cdr3_aa: CASRGSGRSGNTIYF
v_call: TRBV6-5
d_call: NA
j_call: TRBJ1-3
clone_size: few

cdr3_nt: TGTGCCAGCAGTGAATATCCACTAGCGGGAAGGAACGAGCAGTACTTC
cdr3_aa: CASSEYPLAGRNEQYF
v_call: TRBV25-1
d_call: TRBD2
j_call: TRBJ2-7
clone_size: NA

cdr3_nt: TGTGCCAGCAGTCAGACCGACGGAGCTAACTATGGCTACACCTTC
cdr3_aa: CASSQTDGANYGYTF
v_call: TRBV6-5
d_call: NA
j_call: TRBJ1-2
clone_size: NA

cdr3_nt: TGTGCCAGCAGCCCCCCGACTAGCGGGAGTCGGGAGACCCAGTACTTC
cdr3_aa: CASSPPTSGSRETQYF
v_call: TRBV12-1
d_call: NA
j_call: TRBJ2-5
clone_size: NA

cdr3_nt: TGCGCCAGCAGCTCCCCCGGACAGGGTTTCGGAGGCTACACCTTC
cdr3_aa: CASSSPGQGFGGYTF
v_call: TRBV5-1
d_call: TRBD1
j_call: TRBJ1-2
clone_size: NA

cdr3_nt: TGTGCCAGCAGCACCAGTATGCCGGGACTAGATGGGTACGAGCAGTACTTC
cdr3_aa: CASSTSMPGLDGYEQYF
v_call: TRBV27
d_call: TRBD2
j_call: TRBJ2-7
clone_size: NA